Listed here is a single TCR beta chain. The data originate from a study of blood T cells in healthy people across ages. V gave up 7 bases and J gave up 4 bases, with 11 bases separating them. CDR3 length equals 12 residues. Germline V lookup: CDR1 DFQATT, CDR2 SNEGSKA (reference sequence). A J-beta primer mix and a sample-barcoded 5' primer were used in a second PCR of about 6 to 12 cycles. There were at least 3 million CDR3-containing paired-end reads obtained from each sample. One entry per CDR3 protein results from TCRdb running MiXCR on the 5' RACE reads. The sample holds 630,000 or so distinct CDR3 sequences, approximately 31% seen once.

What was sequenced was blood. The clonotype comes from a woman over 75 in good health. V and J are TRBV20-1 and TRBJ2-1; weak D call: TRBD2 (5 bases). CDR3 DNA: TGCAGTGGAGCGGCACGTTACAATGAGCAGTTCTTC. This sequence encodes CSGAARYNEQFF.